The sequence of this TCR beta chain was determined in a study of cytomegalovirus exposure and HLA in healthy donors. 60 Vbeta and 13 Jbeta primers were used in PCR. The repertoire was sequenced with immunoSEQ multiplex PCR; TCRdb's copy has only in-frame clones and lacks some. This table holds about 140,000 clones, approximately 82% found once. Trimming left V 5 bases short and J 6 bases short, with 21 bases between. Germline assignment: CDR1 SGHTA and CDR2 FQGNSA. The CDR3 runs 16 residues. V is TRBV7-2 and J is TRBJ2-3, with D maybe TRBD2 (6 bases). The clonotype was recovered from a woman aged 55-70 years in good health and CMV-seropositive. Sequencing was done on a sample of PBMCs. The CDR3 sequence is CASSPLTSRFGDTQYF. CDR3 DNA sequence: TGTGCCAGCAGCCCCTTGACTAGTCGATTTGGGGATACGCAGTATTTT.